Listed here are 25 T cell receptor beta chains from one sample, sequenced in a study of blood T cells in healthy people across ages. For the second PCR, which ran for 7 to 11 cycles, a sample-barcoded 5' primer and a J-beta primer mix were used. TCRdb re-derived calls from the 5' RACE reads in MiXCR, one entry per CDR3 protein. Of roughly 900,000 distinct CDR3 sequences detected, roughly 52% appear once; the ten largest clones hold roughly 13%. Sequencing was performed on blood. These TCRs come from a man in his thirties or forties in good health.

V gene TRBV10-3 combines with J gene TRBJ2-2, with D unresolved. Trimming pared 4 bases from V and 4 bases from J, leaving 10 bases between. CDR3 size: 14 residues. CDR1 is ENHRY and CDR2 is SYGVKD in the germline V gene. In DNA, the CDR3 is TGTGCCATCAGTGTGGGCGAAGGCACCGGGGAGCTGTTTTTT. Its translation: CAISVGEGTGELFF.

In its sample, this clonotype was seen a few times. V is TRBV12-5 and J is TRBJ1-6; D unclear. The CDR3 totals 14 residues. Germline values: CDR1 LGHNT, CDR2 FRNRAP. The V and J ends lost 1 base and 6 bases respectively, with 7 bases between them. CDR3 amino acids: CASGLDKPNSPLHF. In DNA form, the CDR3 reads TGTGCTAGTGGTTTGGATAAACCTAATTCACCCCTCCACTTT.

The table lists this clonotype with a few counts. The chain is built from TRBV4-1 and TRBJ1-2; unclear D gene. The CDR3 has 15 residues. Germline CDR1 and CDR2: MGHRA and YSYEKL. The V and J ends lost 0 bases and 3 bases respectively, with 11 bases between them. This CDR3 is CASSQDPSLDYGYTF. In DNA form, the CDR3 reads TGCGCCAGCAGCCAAGACCCCTCTCTGGACTATGGCTACACCTTC.

The V call is TRBV4-1, the J call TRBJ2-5, with 7 nucleotides matching TRBD2. This CDR3 contains 14 residues. Germline V CDR1 and CDR2: MGHRA, YSYEKL. V shed 4 bases, J shed 1 base, and the junction held 3 bases outside the gene matches. Written as DNA, the CDR3 is TGCGCCAGCAGCCCACGGACTAGCCAAGAGACCCAGTACTTC. It codes for CASSPRTSQETQYF.

This clonotype appeared once. The CDR3 DNA reads TGTGCCAGCAGTGAGAACGGAAACGACTATGGCTACACCTTC. Its protein is CASSENGNDYGYTF. The chain carries TRBV25-1 and TRBJ1-2; D gene unclear. CDR3 length: 14 residues. The V end lost 3 bases, the J end lost 3 bases, and 11 bases lay between the germline ends. Germline lookup yields CDR1 MGHDK and CDR2 SYGVNS.

This clonotype was recorded a few times. This rearrangement joins TRBV9 to TRBJ2-1; the match to TRBD1 covers 8 bases. This CDR3 is built from 17 residues. Germline assignment: CDR1 SGDLS and CDR2 YYNGEE. V dropped 4 bases and J dropped 4; count of bases not matched to a gene: 13. Here the CDR3 reads CASSPYGQGKGYNEQFF. The DNA of the CDR3 is TGTGCCAGCAGCCCCTACGGACAGGGTAAAGGATACAATGAGCAGTTCTTC.

The CDR3 sequence is CAWSPLRVGNTEAFF. CDR3 nucleotides: TGTGCCTGGAGTCCCCTACGGGTCGGGAACACTGAAGCTTTCTTT. The chain joins TRBV30 to TRBJ1-1; D unresolved. Trimming took off 2 bases at V and 1 base at J, with 14 bases between the two ends. The CDR3 spans 15 residues. Germline V gene lookup returns CDR1 GTSNPN and CDR2 SVGIG (reference sequence).

The J gene is TRBJ1-2, the V gene TRBV4-1, with 8 bases identical to TRBD1. V lost 0 bases, J lost 8 bases, and 8 bases stayed unmatched. In germline, CDR1 is MGHRA, CDR2 YSYEKL. The CDR3 is 15 residues long. In nucleotides, the CDR3 is TGCGCCAGCAGCCAAGATAGGGACAGGACTTCGGGCTACACCTTC. It is translated as CASSQDRDRTSGYTF.

The chain is built from TRBV9 and TRBJ1-2; D might be TRBD1 (5 bases). Trimming cost V 4 bases and J 0 bases, with 13 bases left between them. Germline assignment: CDR1 SGDLS and CDR2 YYNGEE. The CDR3 runs to 15 residues. In DNA, the CDR3 is TGTGCCAGCAGCAAAGTCGTGGGGGCTAACTATGGCTACACCTTC. The encoded protein is CASSKVVGANYGYTF.

This chain connects TRBV7-2 to TRBJ2-3; D is tentatively TRBD1 or TRBD2 (6 bases each). This CDR3 comprises 14 residues. CDR1 is SGHTA, CDR2 FQGNSA, per germline. Trimming cost V 5 bases and J 5 bases, with 14 bases left between them. CDR3 bases: TGTGCCAGCAGCAAAGAGGGGGGCCAAGATACGCAGTATTTT. Protein product: CASSKEGGQDTQYF.

The genes are TRBV9 and TRBJ1-4, with a possible D match to TRBD1 (5 bases). V shed 0 bases and J shed 8 bases, with 14 bases lying between them. Germline lookup yields CDR1 SGDLS and CDR2 YYNGEE. The CDR3 has 15 amino acids. CDR3 nucleotide sequence: TGTGCCAGCAGCGTAGATACACAGGAACACGAAAAACTGTTTTTT. It yields the protein CASSVDTQEHEKLFF.

For this clonotype: This may come from a read error, since a much larger clone is one base off. The rearrangement uses TRBV10-3 and TRBJ2-1, with 7 bases identical to TRBD2. The J call may be incorrect, as the DNA end agrees better with TRBJ2-7. Germline CDR1 reads ENHRY; CDR2 reads SYGVKD. This CDR3 is 14 amino acids long. The CDR3 DNA reads as TGTGCCATCAGTGATGACGGGGACTACAATGAGCAGTACTTC. It codes for CAISDDGDYNEQYF.

This clonotype has a handful of counts. The chain joins TRBV7-2 to TRBJ1-5, with D maybe TRBD1 (6 bases). V gave up 6 bases and J gave up 3 bases, with 12 bases separating them. Germline V gene lookup returns CDR1 SGHTA and CDR2 FQGNSA. The CDR3 totals 14 residues. The CDR3 region has the DNA TGTGCCAGCAGTATGGACAGTCCCAATCAGCCCCAGCATTTT. It yields the protein CASSMDSPNQPQHF.

This clonotype was counted only a few times. The V call is TRBV4-1, the J call TRBJ2-1, with a tentative D call TRBD2 (6 bases). The CDR3 is 15 residues long. Germline CDR1 is MGHRA and CDR2 is YSYEKL. V lost 0 bases and J 3 bases, leaving 9 bases between the germline ends. The CDR3 coding sequence is TGCGCCAGCAGCCAAGAGTCGGGGGACTACAATGAGCAGTTCTTC. Encoded protein: CASSQESGDYNEQFF.

The chain carries TRBV4-1 and TRBJ1-1, with a possible D match to TRBD1 (6 bases). V was trimmed by 4 bases and J by 1 base, leaving 13 bases between them. This CDR3 is 15 amino acids long. Germline loops: CDR1 MGHRA, CDR2 YSYEKL. The CDR3 region is CASSPSGAQNTEAFF. The DNA of the CDR3 is TGCGCCAGCAGCCCATCGGGGGCGCAGAACACTGAAGCTTTCTTT.

This clonotype showed up just a few times. The chain has TRBV12-3 or TRBV12-4 and TRBJ1-5, with 7 bases aligning to TRBD1. Trimming removed 3 bases from V and 2 bases from J; junction bases left unmatched: 4. The CDR3 has 15 residues. The CDR3 DNA reads TGTGCCAGCAGTTTTGGAGGGGGCGGCAATCAGCCCCAGCATTTT. Encoded protein: CASSFGGGGNQPQHF.

The J gene is TRBJ1-2, the V gene TRBV2; unclear D gene. V was shortened by 7 bases and J by 3 bases, with 12 bases between the two germline ends. In germline, CDR1 is SNHLY, CDR2 FYNNEI. The CDR3 has 13 residues. CDR3 residues: CASTGDTYYGYTF. The CDR3 DNA sequence: TGTGCCAGCACCGGTGACACATACTATGGCTACACCTTC.

The chain links TRBV28 to TRBJ1-2; D is perhaps TRBD1 (6 bases). Germline CDR1 MDHEN, CDR2 SYDVKM. This CDR3 region has 13 residues. V lost 8 bases to trimming and J lost 7 bases, with 17 bases between them. For the CDR3, the DNA is TGTGCCAGCCGACCTGGACAGCCCAGTGGCTACACCTTC. Translated: CASRPGQPSGYTF.

This chain joins TRBV12-5 and TRBJ1-2; D perhaps matches TRBD1 (6 bases). V dropped 3 bases and J dropped 3 bases, with 8 bases sitting between them. Germline CDR1 reads LGHNT; CDR2 reads FRNRAP. This CDR3 contains 13 residues. The CDR3 DNA follows: TGTGCTAGTGGTTTAGGGGGGTACTATGGCTACACCTTC. Amino acid sequence: CASGLGGYYGYTF.

Concerning this clonotype: It may be a read error: a sequence one base away is much more abundant. The chain uses TRBV7-7 and TRBJ2-7; TRBD1 matches 11 bases. The germline gives CDR1 SSHAT, CDR2 FNYEAQ (reference sequence). This CDR3 has 13 residues. The CDR3 DNA reads as TGTACTAGCAGCTTCGGGACAGGGGGCGAGCAGTACTTC. Amino acids: CTSSFGTGGEQYF.

This clonotype was recorded once. This sequence joins TRBV11-3 and TRBJ2-1; the match to TRBD2 covers 7 bases. This CDR3 has 15 residues. Germline V gene lookup returns CDR1 SGHNT and CDR2 YENEEA. After removal of 4 bases from V and 8 bases from J, the junction contained 11 bases not matched to a gene. CDR3 nucleotide sequence: TGTGCCAGCAGCTCCGGGGGGTTAAGGGGCGATGAGCAGTTCTTC. Amino acids: CASSSGGLRGDEQFF.

This clonotype was recorded only once. The V gene is TRBV7-2, the J gene TRBJ1-2; D ambiguous. Germline assignment: CDR1 SGHTA and CDR2 FQGNSA. V lost 1 base and J 4 bases, leaving 13 bases between the germline ends. The CDR3 is 15 residues long. The CDR3 loop is CASSLEVGGGYGYTF. The CDR3 region has the DNA TGTGCCAGCAGCTTAGAGGTGGGCGGAGGCTATGGCTACACCTTC.

CDR3 coding DNA: TGTCCCACCAGCTTAGGGCAGAGAAATTCACCCCTCCACTTT. Translated, it gives CPTSLGQRNSPLHF. This chain links TRBV11-2 with TRBJ1-6, with D uncertain. Germline CDR1 reads SGHAT; CDR2 reads FQNNGV. This CDR3 has 14 amino acids.

V gene TRBV9 combines with J gene TRBJ1-1, with D perhaps matching TRBD1 (6 bases). This CDR3 has 13 residues. Germline-derived CDR1 and CDR2 are SGDLS and YYNGEE. The germline V and J ends were trimmed by 4 bases and 4 bases, with 11 bases remaining between them. For the CDR3, the DNA is TGTGCCAGCAGCCCTACAGGGATCACTGAAGCTTTCTTT. Its translation is CASSPTGITEAFF. The whole variable domain, filled in from reference TRBV9 and TRBJ1-1, reads DSGVTQTPKHLITATGQRVTLRCSPRSGDLSVYWYQQSLDQGLQFLIQYYNGEERAKGNILERFSAQQFPDLHSELNLSSLELGDSALYFCASSPTGITEAFFGQGTRLTVV.

This chain uses TRBV20-1 with TRBJ1-1, with TRBD1 matching over 8 bases. Germline lookup yields CDR1 DFQATT and CDR2 SNEGSKA (reference sequence). Unmatched junction bases numbered 2, after V lost 1 base and J lost 1 base. CDR3 length: 14 amino acids. CDR3 nucleotides: TGCAGTGCTAGAGTCCAGGGGGCGAACACTGAAGCTTTCTTT. Its protein is CSARVQGANTEAFF.